This T cell receptor beta chain originates from a study of blood T cell repertoires in COVID-19. Across the whole study: The United States, Italy and Spain provided the acute and convalescent COVID-19 samples. Sources were T cells, B-cell-depleted T cells, or PBMCs; the material itself was cDNA or gDNA.

Germline V gene sequence: CDR1 MNHEY, CDR2 SMNVEV (reference sequence). The CDR3 spans 16 residues. The ends lost 5 bases at V and 4 bases at J; junction bases unmatched: 12. This table comes from immunoSEQ multiplex PCR, and its TCRdb copy is limited to in-frame clones, with some not included. The sample includes 230,000 or so clones, 75% to 85% of them seen just once. The origin of this receptor is an elderly woman with COVID-19, enrolled during active disease. The sequencing input was peripheral blood. This sequence joins TRBV27 and TRBJ2-5; 8 nucleotides match TRBD2. CDR3 protein: CASSVTGTRSRETQYF. CDR3 in DNA: TGTGCCAGCAGTGTTACGGGGACTAGATCAAGAGAGACCCAGTACTTC.